Below, 17 T cell receptor beta chains from the same sample are listed, as sequenced in a study of blood T cells in healthy people across ages. Through a sample-barcoded 5' primer and a J-beta primer mix, a second PCR was run for about 6 to 11 cycles. Each CDR3 protein is one row after TCRdb ran MiXCR on the 5' RACE reads. The sample contains fewer than 900,000 distinct CDR3 sequences, roughly 44% of which appear only once. The sample consisted of blood. All receptors come from a woman aged 55-69 years in good health.

This clonotype occurred many times. The chain recombines TRBV12-3 or TRBV12-4 with TRBJ1-2; 10 positions agree with TRBD1. CDR3 length: 13 amino acids. Trimming took 4 bases from V and 6 from J; bases not matched to a gene: 2. DNA for the CDR3: TGTGCCAGCAGTTACGGGACAGGGGATGGCTACACCTTC. This gives the protein CASSYGTGDGYTF.

This clonotype showed up just once. The rearrangement uses TRBV28 and TRBJ1-2; 7 nucleotides agree with TRBD1. Unmatched junction bases numbered 6, after V lost 7 bases and J lost 7 bases. The CDR3 runs to 12 residues. CDR1 MDHEN and CDR2 SYDVKM come from the germline V gene. The CDR3 bases are TGTGCCAGCACCCCAGGGGGGAGTGGCTACACCTTC. This codes for CASTPGGSGYTF.

This clonotype was detected once. A much larger clone lies one base from this, so it may be a read error. The rearrangement links TRBV7-2 to TRBJ2-7; TRBD1 aligns across 10 bases. The V gene end was trimmed by 6 bases and the J gene end by 5 bases; junction bases not matched to a gene: 7. The germline CDR1 and CDR2 sequences are SGHTA and FQGNSA. The CDR3 is 14 amino acids. The CDR3 is CASSARDRGNEQYF. The CDR3 DNA is TGTGCCAGCAGTGCACGGGACAGGGGAAACGAGCAGTACTTC. Full variable domain (missing parts from reference TRBV7-2 and TRBJ2-7): GAGVSQSPSNKVTEKGKDVELRCDPISGHTALYWYRQSLGQGLEFLIYFQGNSAPDKSGLPSDRFSAERTGGSVSTLTIQRTQQEDSAVYLCASSARDRGNEQYFGPGTRLTVT.

This clonotype has ten or more counts. The chain links TRBV29-1 to TRBJ2-1, with D unclear. With 4 bases removed from V and 9 bases from J, the gap between germline ends came to 13 bases. From germline, CDR1 is SQVTM and CDR2 ANQGSEA. This CDR3 spans 12 amino acids. The CDR3 region has the DNA TGCAGCGTTGCCTCGAGGTGGGGTGAGCAGTTCTTC. Its protein product is CSVASRWGEQFF.

The DNA for the CDR3 is TGTGCCAGCACTATAACCGGGACAGGGTATGGCTACACCTTC. Translated, it gives CASTITGTGYGYTF. The rearrangement links TRBV6-2 or TRBV6-3 to TRBJ1-2, with 9 bases that match TRBD1. The CDR3 is 14 residues long. Germline CDR1 MNHEY, CDR2 SVGEGT. Trimming cost V 7 bases and J 5 bases; bases outside gene matches: 8.

This chain joins TRBV4-3 and TRBJ1-4, with no clear D. V dropped 1 base and J dropped 1 base, with 7 bases sitting between them. Germline V gene lookup returns CDR1 LGHNA and CDR2 YSLEER. The CDR3 spans 15 residues. CDR3 region: CASSQVPGTNEKLFF. DNA for the CDR3: TGCGCCAGCAGCCAAGTCCCGGGAACTAATGAAAAACTGTTTTTT.

This clonotype came up many times. The chain uses TRBV20-1 and TRBJ2-4; 10 bases are a match to TRBD2. The V and J ends lost 1 base and 5 bases, in that order; junction bases with no gene match: 11. The CDR3 has 17 residues. The germline V gene encodes CDR1 DFQATT and CDR2 SNEGSKA (reference sequence). CDR3 amino acids: CSARGASGRGGENIQYF. DNA for the CDR3: TGCAGTGCTAGAGGGGCTAGCGGGAGAGGGGGAGAAAACATTCAGTACTTC.

The chain uses TRBV12-3 or TRBV12-4 and TRBJ2-7; maybe TRBD2 (6 bases). The end of the DNA aligns better with TRBJ2-5, so the J call may be wrong. The CDR3 is made up of 13 amino acids. Here the CDR3 reads CASSALARETQYF. CDR3 bases: TGTGCCAGCAGTGCACTAGCTCGGGAGACCCAGTACTTC.

The chain has TRBV29-1 and TRBJ2-7; TRBD2 might be the D (6 bases). Germline V gene lookup returns CDR1 SQVTM and CDR2 ANQGSEA. V lost 6 bases and J lost 7, with 13 bases in between. This CDR3 spans 11 amino acids. The CDR3 spells CSVSRGEEQYF. The CDR3 DNA follows: TGCAGCGTGTCGCGGGGCGAGGAGCAGTACTTC.

The chain uses TRBV11-2 and TRBJ1-5; D unclear. V lost 1 base, J lost 3 bases, and 10 bases lay in between. The CDR3 is 15 amino acids. Germline V gives CDR1 SGHAT, CDR2 FQNNGV. CDR3 loop: CASSLGGAPNQPQHF. CDR3 DNA sequence: TGTGCCAGCAGCTTAGGCGGAGCCCCCAATCAGCCCCAGCATTTT.

The chain carries TRBV7-2 and TRBJ2-1, with 8 positions matching TRBD2. CDR1 is SGHTA and CDR2 is FQGNSA in the germline V gene. The CDR3 length is 15 residues. The V segment lost 4 bases and the J segment 4 bases; nucleotides outside the gene matches: 6. The chain's CDR3 is CASSWAGGRYNEQFF. The CDR3 region has the DNA TGTGCCAGCAGCTGGGCGGGAGGTCGGTACAATGAGCAGTTCTTC.

The chain carries TRBV7-2 and TRBJ1-2; tentatively, D is TRBD1 (5 bases). V lost 5 bases and J lost 4, with 11 bases in between. Germline loops: CDR1 SGHTA, CDR2 FQGNSA. This CDR3 is built from 13 residues. Here the CDR3 DNA reads TGTGCCAGCAGCGCGGGGCCCGGCTATGGCTACACCTTC. This translates into CASSAGPGYGYTF.

This clonotype was picked up many times. This chain joins TRBV6-2 or TRBV6-3 and TRBJ2-7, with unresolved D. The germline gives CDR1 MNHEY, CDR2 SVGEGT. V lost 7 bases and J lost 7, with 14 bases in between. The CDR3 spans 12 residues. The CDR3 DNA follows: TGTGCCAGCACCAAGGATCAGAGGGAGCAGTACTTC. Translated, it gives CASTKDQREQYF.

This CDR3 reads CASSFAGQADTQYF. For the CDR3, the DNA is TGTGCCAGCAGCTTTGCAGGACAGGCAGATACGCAGTATTTT. The V call is TRBV7-9, the J call TRBJ2-3, with 7 bases lining up with TRBD1. V lost 3 bases, J lost 4 bases, and 4 bases stayed unmatched. CDR1 is SEHNR, CDR2 FQNEAQ, per germline (reference sequence). This CDR3 is 14 amino acids long. The full variable domain, its missing parts supplied by reference TRBV7-9 and TRBJ2-3, is DTGVSQNPRHKITKRGQNVTFRCDPISEHNRLYWYRQTLGQGPEFLTYFQNEAQLEKSRLLSDRFSAERPKGSFSTLEIQRTEQGDSAMYLCASSFAGQADTQYFGPGTRLTVL.

The chain employs TRBV7-9 and TRBJ2-1; 10 bases line up with TRBD1. This CDR3 region has 15 residues. CDR1 is SEHNR, CDR2 FQNEAQ, per germline (reference sequence). V was pared by 5 bases and J by 7 bases, with 8 bases of the junction left unmatched. CDR3 amino acids: CASSGRGTGANEQFF. The DNA of the CDR3 is TGTGCCAGCAGCGGCCGGGGGACAGGGGCAAATGAGCAGTTCTTC. The entire variable domain, with the rest obtained from reference TRBV7-9 and TRBJ2-1, is as follows: DTGVSQNPRHKITKRGQNVTFRCDPISEHNRLYWYRQTLGQGPEFLTYFQNEAQLEKSRLLSDRFSAERPKGSFSTLEIQRTEQGDSAMYLCASSGRGTGANEQFFGPGTRLTVL.

A few counts support this clonotype. The rearrangement joins TRBV27 to TRBJ2-3; no clear D gene. Germline CDR1 is MNHEY and CDR2 is SMNVEV (reference sequence). V was trimmed by 6 bases and J by 6 bases, leaving 10 bases between them. The CDR3 has 12 amino acids. This CDR3 is CASSVGFDTQYF. For the CDR3, the DNA is TGTGCCAGCAGCGTGGGTTTCGATACGCAGTATTTT.

The rearrangement uses TRBV11-2 and TRBJ2-1; a possible D gene is TRBD1 (5 bases). The CDR3 covers 15 residues. Per the germline V gene, CDR1 is SGHAT and CDR2 is FQNNGV. The ends were cut back, 5 bases at V and 6 bases at J, with 17 bases in the middle. CDR3 sequence (DNA): TGTGCCAGCAGCGCCCTAACTATAGGGGCCAATGAGCAGTTCTTC. It yields the protein CASSALTIGANEQFF.